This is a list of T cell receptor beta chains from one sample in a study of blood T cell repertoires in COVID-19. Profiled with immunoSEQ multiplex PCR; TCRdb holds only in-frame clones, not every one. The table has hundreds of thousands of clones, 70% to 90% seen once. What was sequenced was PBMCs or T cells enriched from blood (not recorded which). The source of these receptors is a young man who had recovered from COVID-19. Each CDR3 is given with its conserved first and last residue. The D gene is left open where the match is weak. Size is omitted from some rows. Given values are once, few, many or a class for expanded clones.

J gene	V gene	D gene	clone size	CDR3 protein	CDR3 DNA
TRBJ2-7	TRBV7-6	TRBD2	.	CASRLGTSGGRYEQYF	TGTGCCAGCAGGTTAGGGACTAGCGGGGGGCGGTACGAGCAGTACTTC
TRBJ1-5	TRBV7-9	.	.	CASSFNRPDLSPNQPQHF	TGTGCCAGCAGCTTTAACAGACCGGATCTGAGTCCGAATCAGCCCCAGCATTTT
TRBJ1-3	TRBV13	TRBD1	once	CASQGALYSGNTIYF	TGTGCCAGCCAGGGGGCCCTTTACTCTGGAAACACCATATATTTT
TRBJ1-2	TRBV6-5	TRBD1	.	CASSPNRGVYGYTF	TGTGCCAGCAGTCCCAACAGGGGCGTCTATGGCTACACCTTC
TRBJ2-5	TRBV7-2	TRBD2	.	CASSLQRGGLSQYF	TGTGCCAGCAGCTTACAGCGGGGGGGCTTGTCCCAGTACTTC
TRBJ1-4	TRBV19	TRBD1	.	CASSSPGGREKLFF	TGTGCCAGTAGTTCGCCAGGGGGTCGGGAAAAACTGTTTTTT
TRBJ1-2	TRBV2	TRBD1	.	CASRGGQAGGYTF	TGTGCCAGCAGGGGGGGACAGGCAGGCGGCTACACCTTC
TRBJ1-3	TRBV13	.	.	CASSLAAGGPGNTIYF	TGTGCCAGCAGCTTAGCGGCGGGGGGCCCAGGAAACACCATATATTTT
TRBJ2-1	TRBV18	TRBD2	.	CASSTSGDNEQFF	TGTGCCAGCTCGACTAGCGGTGACAATGAGCAGTTCTTC
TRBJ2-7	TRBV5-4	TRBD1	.	CASSFQGDEQYF	TGTGCCAGCAGCTTTCAGGGGGACGAGCAGTACTTC
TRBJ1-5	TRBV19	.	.	CASSLINQPQHF	TGTGCCAGTAGTTTAATCAATCAGCCCCAGCATTTT
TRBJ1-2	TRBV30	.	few	CAWSVSGSYGYTF	TGTGCCTGGAGTGTATCGGGGTCCTATGGCTACACCTTC
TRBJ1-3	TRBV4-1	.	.	CASSQFQGSSGNTIYF	TGCGCCAGCAGCCAATTCCAGGGCTCCTCTGGAAACACCATATATTTT
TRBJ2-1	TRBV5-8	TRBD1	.	CASSLPRDRVDNEQFF	TGTGCCAGCAGTCTGCCCCGGGACAGGGTTGACAATGAGCAGTTCTTC
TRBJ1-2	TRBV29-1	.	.	CSAGGGLYGYTF	TGCAGCGCTGGGGGGGGACTCTATGGCTACACCTTC
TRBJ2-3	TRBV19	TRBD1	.	CASSIALGRGRTDTQYF	TGTGCCAGTAGTATAGCACTGGGCAGGGGGCGGACAGATACGCAGTATTTT
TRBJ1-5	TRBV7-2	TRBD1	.	CASSFGTGNQPQHF	TGTGCCAGCAGCTTCGGGACAGGCAATCAGCCCCAGCATTTT
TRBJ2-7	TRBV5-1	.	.	CASRPTAGPIYEQYF	TGCGCCAGCAGACCCACGGCTGGGCCAATTTACGAGCAGTACTTC
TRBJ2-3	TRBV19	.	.	CASSIETGGDTQYF	TGTGCCAGTAGTATAGAGACTGGTGGTGATACGCAGTATTTT
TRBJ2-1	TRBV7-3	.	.	CASSPAGLNEQFF	TGTGCCAGCAGCCCAGCGGGCCTCAATGAGCAGTTCTTC
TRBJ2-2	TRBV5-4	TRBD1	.	CASSPAGTGFTGELFF	TGTGCCAGCAGCCCGGCCGGGACAGGGTTCACCGGGGAGCTGTTTTTT
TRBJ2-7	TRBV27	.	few	CASSPYGQGYFYEQYF	TGTGCCAGCAGCCCTTATGGGCAGGGGTACTTCTACGAGCAGTACTTC
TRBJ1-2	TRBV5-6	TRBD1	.	CASSLRGGARYGYTF	TGTGCCAGCAGCTTAAGAGGGGGCGCGAGGTATGGCTACACCTTC
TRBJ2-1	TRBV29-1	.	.	CSVELYNEQFF	TGCAGCGTTGAACTTTACAATGAGCAGTTCTTC
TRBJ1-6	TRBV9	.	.	CASSPVREGSPLHF	TGTGCCAGCAGCCCAGTTCGGGAGGGTTCACCCCTCCACTTT
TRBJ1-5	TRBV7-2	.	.	CASSSGRLALGNQPQHF	TGTGCCAGCAGCTCGGGTCGTCTGGCACTAGGCAATCAGCCCCAGCATTTT
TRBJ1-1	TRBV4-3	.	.	CASSQVSHMNTEAFF	TGCGCCAGCAGCCAAGTTTCTCACATGAACACTGAAGCTTTCTTT
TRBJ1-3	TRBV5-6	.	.	CASSLARNTGNTIYF	TGTGCCAGCAGCTTGGCCCGAAACACTGGAAACACCATATATTTT
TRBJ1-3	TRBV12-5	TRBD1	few	CASGFSPQAGGSGNTIYF	TGTGCTAGTGGTTTTTCTCCCCAGGCAGGGGGGTCTGGAAACACCATATATTTT
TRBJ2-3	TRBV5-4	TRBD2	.	CASRNERGVITSTDTQYF	TGTGCCAGCAGAAATGAGCGGGGGGTAATAACTAGCACAGATACGCAGTATTTT
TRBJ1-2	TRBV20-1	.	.	CSASSAAIYGYTF	TGCAGTGCTAGTAGCGCAGCCATCTATGGCTACACCTTC
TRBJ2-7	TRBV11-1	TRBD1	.	CASSLAEGQGIYEQYF	TGTGCCAGCAGCTTAGCCGAGGGACAGGGGATCTACGAGCAGTACTTC
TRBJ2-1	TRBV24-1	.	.	CATQDSGSYNEQFF	TGTGCCACCCAGGACAGCGGCTCCTACAATGAGCAGTTCTTC
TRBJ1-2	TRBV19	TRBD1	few	CASSSLSGTGHGYTF	TGTGCCAGTAGTTCCCTCTCCGGGACAGGGCATGGCTACACCTTC
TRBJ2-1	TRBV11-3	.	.	CASSLRKNEQFF	TGTGCCAGCAGCCTAAGAAAAAATGAGCAGTTCTTC
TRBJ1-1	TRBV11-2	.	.	CASSPEGGVTEAFF	TGTGCCAGCAGCCCAGAGGGAGGGGTCACTGAAGCTTTCTTT
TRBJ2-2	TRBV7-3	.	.	CASSLTGGLDTGELFF	TGTGCCAGCAGCTTAACCGGGGGACTGGACACCGGGGAGCTGTTTTTT
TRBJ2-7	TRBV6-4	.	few	CASSDSTGGHDEQYF	TGTGCCAGCAGTGACTCGACCGGGGGGCATGACGAGCAGTACTTC
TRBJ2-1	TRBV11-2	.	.	CASSLGLNNEQFF	TGTGCCAGCAGCCTTGGACTAAACAATGAGCAGTTCTTC
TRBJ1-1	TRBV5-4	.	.	CASSAGGRRDTEAFF	TGTGCCAGCAGTGCGGGGGGGCGGAGGGACACTGAAGCTTTCTTT
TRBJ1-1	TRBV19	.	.	CASQTQGSAEAFF	TGTGCCAGCCAAACCCAGGGTTCAGCTGAAGCTTTCTTT
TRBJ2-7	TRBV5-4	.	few	CASSLGTDGYEQYF	TGTGCCAGCAGCTTGGGGACAGATGGCTACGAGCAGTACTTC
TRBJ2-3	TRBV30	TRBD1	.	CAWSVLRGPDTQYF	TGTGCCTGGAGTGTCTTGAGGGGGCCAGATACGCAGTATTTT
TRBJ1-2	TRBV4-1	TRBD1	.	CASSQEGQGAGGYTF	TGCGCCAGCAGCCAAGAAGGACAGGGGGCTGGGGGCTACACCTTC
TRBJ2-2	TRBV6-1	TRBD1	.	CASSDTGGRRGTGELFF	TGTGCCAGCAGTGACACAGGGGGCCGCCGGGGCACCGGGGAGCTGTTTTTT
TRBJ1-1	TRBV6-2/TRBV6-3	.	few	CASSYRGWTEAFF	TGTGCCAGCAGTTACCGGGGATGGACTGAAGCTTTCTTT
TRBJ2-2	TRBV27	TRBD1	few	CASSPPTGGAGGTGELFF	TGTGCCAGCAGTCCGCCGACAGGGGGCGCAGGAGGGACCGGGGAGCTGTTTTTT
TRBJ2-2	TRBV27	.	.	CASSFESWQGNTGELFF	TGTGCCAGCAGTTTTGAAAGCTGGCAGGGGAACACCGGGGAGCTGTTTTTT
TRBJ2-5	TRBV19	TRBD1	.	CASSKGTESQETQYF	TGTGCCAGTAGTAAAGGGACAGAGAGCCAAGAGACCCAGTACTTC
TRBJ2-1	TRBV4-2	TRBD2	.	CASSHPAGGPNNEQFF	TGTGCCAGCAGCCATCCAGCGGGGGGGCCGAACAATGAGCAGTTCTTC
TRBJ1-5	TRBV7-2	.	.	CASSLGRGGSQPQHF	TGTGCCAGCAGCTTAGGTCGTGGTGGGAGTCAGCCCCAGCATTTT
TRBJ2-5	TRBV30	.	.	CALSEGNQETQYF	TGTGCCCTATCGGAGGGGAACCAAGAGACCCAGTACTTC
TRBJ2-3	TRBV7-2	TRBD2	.	CASSYSALGAGGADTQYF	TGTGCCAGCAGCTACTCTGCCCTCGGGGCGGGGGGTGCAGATACGCAGTATTTT
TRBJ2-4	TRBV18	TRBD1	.	CASSPPGQGLNIQYF	TGTGCCAGCTCACCACCCGGACAGGGATTAAACATTCAGTACTTC
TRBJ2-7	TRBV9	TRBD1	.	CASSMGQGAYEQYF	TGTGCCAGCAGCATGGGACAGGGAGCCTACGAGCAGTACTTC